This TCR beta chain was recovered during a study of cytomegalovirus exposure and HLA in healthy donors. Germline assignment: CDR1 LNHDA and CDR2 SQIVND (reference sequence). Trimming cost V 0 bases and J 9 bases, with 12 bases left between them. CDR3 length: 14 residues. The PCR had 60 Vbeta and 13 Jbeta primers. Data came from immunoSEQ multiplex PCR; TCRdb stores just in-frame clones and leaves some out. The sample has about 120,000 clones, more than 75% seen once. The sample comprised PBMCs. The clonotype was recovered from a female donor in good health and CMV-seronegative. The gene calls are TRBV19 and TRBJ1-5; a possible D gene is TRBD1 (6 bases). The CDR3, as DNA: TGTGCCAGTAGTATAGAGGGCAGGGGTCGGCCCCAGCATTTT. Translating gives CASSIEGRGRPQHF.